The next 20 T cell receptor beta chains were all read from a single sample in a study of early T cells in non-severe SARS-CoV-2 infection. TCRdb re-called the 5' RACE reads through MiXCR, storing one row per CDR3 protein. The sample contains tens of thousands of distinct CDR3 sequences, approximately 10% of which appear only once. The sample was whole blood, taken at baseline. The receptors were gathered from an adult who was a healthcare worker with PCR-confirmed SARS-CoV-2 infection or an uninfected control (not recorded which).

This clonotype was observed a handful of times. This chain uses TRBV14 with TRBJ2-1; D unclear. Trimming left V 0 bases short and J 3 bases short, with 12 bases between. The CDR3 loop spans 16 amino acids. Looked up from germline, CDR1 is SGHDN and CDR2 is FVKESK. CDR3 sequence reads: CASSQDLGQVYNEQFF. DNA for the CDR3: TGTGCCAGCAGCCAAGATTTAGGCCAGGTCTACAATGAGCAGTTCTTC.

This clonotype was observed at least ten times. The chain carries TRBV5-1 and TRBJ2-1; 7 nucleotides match TRBD2. Germline loops: CDR1 SGHRS, CDR2 YFSETQ. Unmatched junction bases numbered 5, after V lost 4 bases and J lost 4 bases. The CDR3 contains 14 residues. The CDR3 DNA reads TGCGCCAGCAGCACGGGAGGACCATACAATGAGCAGTTCTTC. It specifies CASSTGGPYNEQFF.

This clonotype was observed a handful of times. The chain is built from TRBV11-2 and TRBJ1-2; 10 positions match TRBD1. Germline trimming cut 6 bases from V and 4 bases from J; bases unmatched to any gene: 5. Germline loops: CDR1 SGHAT, CDR2 FQNNGV. The CDR3 extends over 14 amino acids. CDR3 bases: TGTGCCAGCAGAGACAGGGGGCGCAGCTATGGCTACACCTTC. Translated: CASRDRGRSYGYTF.

The table lists this clonotype with many counts. The chain carries TRBV19 and TRBJ2-5; D unresolved. The CDR3 is made up of 13 amino acids. Germline V gene data show CDR1 as LNHDA and CDR2 as SQIVND (reference sequence). Trimming removed 3 bases from V and 1 base from J, with 6 bases in between. The CDR3 DNA reads as TGTGCCAGTAGTATTCTCGGCCAAGAGACCCAGTACTTC. Its protein product is CASSILGQETQYF.

The V gene is TRBV12-3 or TRBV12-4, the J gene TRBJ2-3; TRBD2 matches at 7 bases. The length of the CDR3 is 15 residues. V shed 6 bases and J 0 bases; nucleotides not matched to a gene: 6. Here the CDR3 DNA reads TGTGCCAGCAGCCCCGGGAGGCCTAGCACAGATACGCAGTATTTT. Translated, it gives CASSPGRPSTDTQYF.

This clonotype was detected a few times. This chain connects TRBV6-6 to TRBJ2-4, with D uncertain. Trimming took off 2 bases at V and 0 bases at J, with 17 bases between the two ends. Germline CDR1 reads MNHNY; CDR2 reads SVGAGI (reference sequence). The CDR3 is 18 amino acids. CDR3 DNA sequence: TGTGCCAGCAGTTACGGCTACAGCGAATCTCTAGCCAAAAACATTCAGTACTTC. Encoded protein: CASSYGYSESLAKNIQYF.

In its sample, this clonotype was seen many times. V and J are TRBV6-1 and TRBJ2-5; a weak D match, TRBD2 (6 bases). The V and J ends lost 8 bases and 5 bases respectively, with 18 bases between them. Germline values: CDR1 MNHNS, CDR2 SASEGT. The CDR3 length is 14 residues. CDR3 amino acids: CASRRARNSETQYF. The CDR3 DNA reads TGTGCCAGCCGGAGGGCCAGAAATTCCGAGACCCAGTACTTC.

This clonotype was seen ten or more times. The chain uses TRBV11-2 and TRBJ1-1; D remains ambiguous. The CDR3 consists of 14 residues. Deletions cut 3 bases from V and 10 bases from J, with 18 bases between. Germline CDR1 is SGHAT and CDR2 is FQNNGV. CDR3 protein: CASSFITETEGAFF. The CDR3 region has the DNA TGTGCCAGCAGCTTCATTACTGAAACAGAGGGAGCTTTCTTT.

The rearrangement uses TRBV30 and TRBJ2-1; D is ambiguous. Germline loops: CDR1 GTSNPN, CDR2 SVGIG (reference sequence). The CDR3 loop spans 12 amino acids. With 6 bases removed from V and 3 bases from J, the gap between germline ends came to 9 bases. CDR3 residues: CACFGLYNEQFF. Written as DNA, the CDR3 is TGTGCCTGTTTCGGCCTCTACAATGAGCAGTTCTTC.

The chain has TRBV28 and TRBJ2-7, with a weak D call TRBD1 (5 bases). Germline loops: CDR1 MDHEN, CDR2 SYDVKM. Trimming took off 8 bases at V and 5 bases at J, with 16 bases between the two ends. The CDR3 runs 13 residues. The CDR3 loop is CASCPGREDEQYF. The CDR3 DNA sequence: TGTGCCAGCTGCCCCGGCAGGGAAGACGAGCAGTACTTC.

With regard to this clonotype: Possible read error: a much larger clone is one base away. This rearrangement joins TRBV20-1 to TRBJ2-1, with 9 bases lining up with TRBD1. The CDR3 loop spans 13 amino acids. Germline CDR1 and CDR2: DFQATT and SNEGSKA (reference sequence). The CDR3: CSAEPGQGVGQVF. The CDR3 nucleotides read TGCAGTGCGGAACCGGGACAGGGAGTAGGCCAGGTCTTC.

The chain joins TRBV21-1 to TRBJ2-4; the D call of TRBD2 is as the table states it, not checked on the DNA. TRBV21-1 is termed a pseudogene. CDR3 length equals 17 residues. The CDR3 is CASSKLAGGLAKNIQYF. The CDR3 DNA follows: TGTGCCAGCAGCAAACTAGCGGGAGGTCTGGCCAAAAACATTCAGTACTTC.

There are a few counts of this clonotype. The chain combines TRBV5-1 with TRBJ1-1, with TRBD1 as a possible D gene (6 bases). With 0 bases removed from V and 4 bases from J, the gap between germline ends came to 16 bases. This CDR3 has 16 amino acids. Germline V lookup: CDR1 SGHRS, CDR2 YFSETQ. For the CDR3, the DNA is TGCGCCAGCAGCTTGGTTGGGGGCTTGCCGAGCACTGAAGCTTTCTTT. This sequence encodes CASSLVGGLPSTEAFF.

This clonotype was seen repeatedly, ten times or more. This chain joins TRBV7-9 and TRBJ2-2; D uncertain. The V gene lost 11 bases and the J gene lost 5 bases, with 12 bases spanning the gap. The germline V gene encodes CDR1 SEHNR and CDR2 FQNEAQ (reference sequence). This CDR3 is 12 amino acids long. CDR3 amino acids: CAPEGGTGELFF. In DNA, the CDR3 is TGTGCCCCCGAAGGTGGAACCGGGGAGCTGTTTTTT.

This clonotype occurred a few times. V is TRBV11-2 and J is TRBJ2-1; 7 bases align to TRBD2. J gave up 4 bases and V 5 bases, and 8 bases lay outside the gene matches. The CDR3 spans 15 residues. Germline V lookup: CDR1 SGHAT, CDR2 FQNNGV. DNA of the CDR3: TGTGCCAGCAGCCTGGCGGGAGAAAGGTACAATGAGCAGTTCTTC. This codes for CASSLAGERYNEQFF.

This clonotype was found a few times. J is TRBJ1-4 and V is TRBV18; D uncertain. CDR3 length: 13 amino acids. From germline, CDR1 is KGHSH and CDR2 LQKENI. Trimming removed 2 bases at V and 2 bases at J, with 3 bases between. CDR3 DNA sequence: TGTGCCAGCTCACCAGGGACTAATGAAAAACTGTTTTTT. Translation gives CASSPGTNEKLFF.

This clonotype turned up a few times. A read error may account for a junction end that differs from germline. The chain employs TRBV18 and TRBJ1-3; D ambiguous. Germline values: CDR1 KGHSH, CDR2 LQKENI. The CDR3 has 17 amino acids. The CDR3 DNA reads TGTGCCAGCTCACCGCAATTGAAAGGCTTCTCTGAAAACACCATATATTTT. Protein: CASSPQLKGFSENTIYF.

The chain carries TRBV7-8 and TRBJ2-7; D unclear. V was clipped by 0 bases and J by 2 bases, with 17 bases between them. There are 17 residues in the CDR3. Per the germline V gene, CDR1 is SGHVS and CDR2 is FQNEAQ. The CDR3 here is CASSLAQWSTLTYEQYF. As DNA, the CDR3 is TGTGCCAGCAGCTTAGCGCAGTGGTCGACACTAACCTACGAGCAGTACTTC.

This clonotype was observed a few times. This chain uses TRBV28 with TRBJ2-1, with 13 bases fitting TRBD2. V lost 10 bases to trimming and J lost 5 bases; unmatched junction nucleotides: 5. This CDR3 contains 14 residues. Germline CDR1 MDHEN, CDR2 SYDVKM. The CDR3, as DNA: TGTGCCACCACGGGACTAGCGGGACACAATGAGCAGTTCTTC. Amino acid sequence: CATTGLAGHNEQFF.

This sequence joins TRBV7-3 and TRBJ1-1; D perhaps matches TRBD1 (5 bases). Germline V gene sequence: CDR1 SGHTA, CDR2 FQGTGA. The V gene lost 5 bases and the J gene lost 4 bases, with 14 bases spanning the gap. The CDR3 totals 14 residues. The CDR3 loop reads CASSPLGETTEAFF. CDR3 bases: TGTGCCAGCAGCCCCTTAGGGGAGACCACTGAAGCTTTCTTT.